This entry lists 5 T cell receptor beta chains sequenced from one sample in a study of T cell repertoires in cytomegalovirus infection. In TCRdb, the reads were re-called with MiXCR into one record per CDR3 protein. This table holds some 390,000 distinct CDR3 sequences, roughly 18% found once. The sequencing input was PBMCs. Source of these receptors: a human donor in good health (CMV status not recorded). Some clones in this sample may be carry-over from other donors' samples.

Ten or more counts support this clonotype. The chain couples TRBV6-1 to TRBJ2-1, with D unclear. Trimming removed 5 bases from V and 9 bases from J, with 14 bases in between. Germline V gene data show CDR1 as MNHNS and CDR2 as SASEGT. The CDR3 length is 13 residues. The CDR3, as DNA: TGTGCCAGCAGTTCTCGCGATTGGGGTGAGCAGTTCTTC. Encoded protein: CASSSRDWGEQFF.

The chain carries TRBV7-2 and TRBJ1-6; 7 bases fit TRBD1. CDR1 and CDR2 from the germline V gene are SGHTA and FQGNSA. This CDR3 has 14 residues. With V trimmed by 4 bases and J by 9 bases, 6 bases remained unmatched. CDR3 sequence: CASSSGQHPSPLHF. CDR3 sequence (DNA): TGTGCCAGCAGCTCGGGACAGCATCCTTCACCCCTCCACTTT.

This clonotype was counted only a few times. This chain joins TRBV7-8 and TRBJ1-5, with 9 bases lining up with TRBD1. After removal of 3 bases from V and 7 bases from J, the junction contained 10 bases not matched to a gene. This CDR3 contains 16 residues. Germline V gene lookup returns CDR1 SGHVS and CDR2 FQNEAQ. This CDR3 is CASSFQTGGAEQPQHF. The CDR3 region has the DNA TGTGCCAGCAGCTTCCAAACAGGGGGCGCGGAACAGCCCCAGCATTTT.

The DNA for the CDR3 is TGCAGCGTTGGCCCCACCGCAGGGGAGTGGGAGACCCAGTACTTC. Encoded protein: CSVGPTAGEWETQYF. The gene calls are TRBV29-1 and TRBJ2-5; a possible D gene is TRBD1 (6 bases). The CDR3 length is 15 residues. V shed 4 bases and J shed 5 bases, with 20 bases lying between them. Per the germline V gene, CDR1 is SQVTM and CDR2 is ANQGSEA.

There are many counts of this clonotype. The V and J genes are TRBV7-2 and TRBJ2-1, with TRBD2 matching over 10 bases. With 2 bases clipped from V and 8 bases from J, the junction kept 6 bases outside the gene matches. The CDR3 extends over 15 amino acids. In germline, CDR1 is SGHTA, CDR2 FQGNSA. The CDR3 DNA follows: TGTGCCAGCAGCTTACTAGCGGGAGAAGGCCATGAGCAGTTCTTC. Translating gives CASSLLAGEGHEQFF. The full variable domain, rest sourced from reference TRBV7-2 and TRBJ2-1, is GAGVSQSPSNKVTEKGKDVELRCDPISGHTALYWYRQSLGQGLEFLIYFQGNSAPDKSGLPSDRFSAERTGGSVSTLTIQRTQQEDSAVYLCASSLLAGEGHEQFFGPGTRLTVL.